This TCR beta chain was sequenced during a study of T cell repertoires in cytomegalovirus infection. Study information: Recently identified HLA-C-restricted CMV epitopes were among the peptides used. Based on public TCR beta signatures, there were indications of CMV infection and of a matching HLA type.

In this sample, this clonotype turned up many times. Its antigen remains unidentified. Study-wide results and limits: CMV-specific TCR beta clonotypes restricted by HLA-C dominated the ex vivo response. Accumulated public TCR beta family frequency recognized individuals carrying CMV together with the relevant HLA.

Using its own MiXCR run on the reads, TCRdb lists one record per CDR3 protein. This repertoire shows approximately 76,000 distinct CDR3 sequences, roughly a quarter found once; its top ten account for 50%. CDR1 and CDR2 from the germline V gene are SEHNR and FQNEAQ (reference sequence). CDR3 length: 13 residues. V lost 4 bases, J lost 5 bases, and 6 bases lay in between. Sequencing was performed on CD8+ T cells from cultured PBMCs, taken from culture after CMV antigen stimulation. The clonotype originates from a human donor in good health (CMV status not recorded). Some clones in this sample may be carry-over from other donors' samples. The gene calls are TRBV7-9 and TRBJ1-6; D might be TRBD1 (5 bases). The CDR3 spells CASSSGHNSPLHF. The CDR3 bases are TGTGCCAGCAGCTCAGGGCATAATTCACCCCTCCACTTT.